This T cell receptor beta chain stems from a study of T cell responses to AZD1222 COVID-19 vaccine. The CDR3 is made up of 15 amino acids. V was shortened by 2 bases and J by 4 bases, with 12 bases between the two germline ends. CDR1 is LGHNA and CDR2 is YNFKEQ in the germline V gene. Sequenced by immunoSEQ multiplex PCR; TCRdb stores in-frame clones only, minus some. Found here are 100,000 to 150,000 clones, about nine tenths of them singletons; the top ten hold approximately 7.9%. The source is an adult in good health. The source was peripheral blood, collected on day 0 of AZD1222 vaccination. The J gene is TRBJ2-1, the V gene TRBV4-2, with D possibly being TRBD2 (5 bases). The CDR3 region has the DNA TGTGCCAGCAGCCAAAATTCGCGGGCTTACAATGAGCAGTTCTTC. Encoded protein: CASSQNSRAYNEQFF.